This TCR beta chain was retrieved from a study of CD8+CD57+ T cells in acquired aplastic anemia. Study summary: Mean DNA quantity obtained from sorted CD4+ and CD8+ cells was about 3 ug. Study-level points and caveats: Levels of CD8+ Simpson's diversity were not significantly distinct in patients versus controls.

CDR3 and TCR beta VDJ profiling relied on a genomic DNA template. From the reads, TCRdb called clonotypes with MiXCR, one entry per CDR3 protein. The sample lists some 200,000 distinct CDR3 sequences, around 47% occurring once. The patients chosen for sequencing had shown expansion of CD8+CD57+ cells (detected by flow cytometry). No therapy had been given to the patients at the time of blood sampling. In regard to this clonotype: What it binds is not known.

Sequenced input: sorted CD4+, CD8+, or CD8+CD57+ T cells (not recorded which) from PBMCs. This sequence originates from a human donor with aplastic anemia.

CDR3 DNA sequence: TGCAGCGTTCCGACTCTCCTCAATGAGCAGTTCTTC. Protein: CSVPTLLNEQFF. This chain links TRBV29-1 with TRBJ2-1; D is undetermined. This CDR3 contains 12 residues. Germline V gene data show CDR1 as SQVTM and CDR2 as ANQGSEA. With 5 bases removed from V and 6 bases from J, the gap between germline ends came to 11 bases.